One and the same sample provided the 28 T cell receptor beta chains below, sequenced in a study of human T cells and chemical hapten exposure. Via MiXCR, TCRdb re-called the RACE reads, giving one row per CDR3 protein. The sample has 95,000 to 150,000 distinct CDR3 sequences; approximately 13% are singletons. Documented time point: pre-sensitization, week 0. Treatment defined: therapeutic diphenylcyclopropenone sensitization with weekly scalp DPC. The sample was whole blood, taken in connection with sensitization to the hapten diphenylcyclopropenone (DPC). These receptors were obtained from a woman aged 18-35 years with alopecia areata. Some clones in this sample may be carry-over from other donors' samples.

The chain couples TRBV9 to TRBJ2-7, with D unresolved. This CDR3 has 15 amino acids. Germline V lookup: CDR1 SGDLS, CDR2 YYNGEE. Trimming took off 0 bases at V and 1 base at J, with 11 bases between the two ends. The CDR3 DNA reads TGTGCCAGCAGCGTAGGTGAACATAGGTCCTACGAGCAGTACTTC. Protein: CASSVGEHRSYEQYF.

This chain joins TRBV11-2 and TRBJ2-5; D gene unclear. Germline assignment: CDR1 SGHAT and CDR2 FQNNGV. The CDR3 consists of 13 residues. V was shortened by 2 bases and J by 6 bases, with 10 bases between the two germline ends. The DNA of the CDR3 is TGTGCCAGCAGCTTAAACAGTCTTCAGACCCAGTACTTC. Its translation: CASSLNSLQTQYF.

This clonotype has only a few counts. The CDR3 loop is CSARGARTATNEKLFF. CDR3 bases: TGCAGTGCTAGAGGGGCCAGGACGGCAACTAATGAAAAACTGTTTTTT. The chain is built from TRBV20-1 and TRBJ1-4; unclear D gene. This CDR3 is built from 16 residues. V dropped 1 base and J dropped 0 bases, with 12 bases sitting between them. Germline CDR1 DFQATT, CDR2 SNEGSKA (reference sequence).

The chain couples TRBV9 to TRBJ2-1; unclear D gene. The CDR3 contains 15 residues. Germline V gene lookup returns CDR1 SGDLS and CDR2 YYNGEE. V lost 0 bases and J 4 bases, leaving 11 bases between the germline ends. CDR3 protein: CASSVASRPYNEQFF. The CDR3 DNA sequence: TGTGCCAGCAGCGTAGCGTCCAGGCCATACAATGAGCAGTTCTTC. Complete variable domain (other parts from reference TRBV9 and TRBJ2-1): DSGVTQTPKHLITATGQRVTLRCSPRSGDLSVYWYQQSLDQGLQFLIQYYNGEERAKGNILERFSAQQFPDLHSELNLSSLELGDSALYFCASSVASRPYNEQFFGPGTRLTVL.

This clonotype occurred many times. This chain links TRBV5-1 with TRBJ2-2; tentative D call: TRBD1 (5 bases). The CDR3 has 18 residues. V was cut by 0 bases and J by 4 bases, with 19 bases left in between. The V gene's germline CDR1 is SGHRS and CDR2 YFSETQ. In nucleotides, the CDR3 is TGCGCCAGCAGCTTGGCCCAGGGTGGCCCTACCTCCACCGGGGAGCTGTTTTTT. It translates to CASSLAQGGPTSTGELFF.

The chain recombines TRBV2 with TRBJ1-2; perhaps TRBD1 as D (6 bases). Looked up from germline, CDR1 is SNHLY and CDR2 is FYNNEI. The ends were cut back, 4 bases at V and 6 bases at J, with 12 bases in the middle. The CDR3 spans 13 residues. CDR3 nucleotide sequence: TGTGCCAGCAGTGCCAGGACAGTCGATGGCTACACCTTC. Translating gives CASSARTVDGYTF.

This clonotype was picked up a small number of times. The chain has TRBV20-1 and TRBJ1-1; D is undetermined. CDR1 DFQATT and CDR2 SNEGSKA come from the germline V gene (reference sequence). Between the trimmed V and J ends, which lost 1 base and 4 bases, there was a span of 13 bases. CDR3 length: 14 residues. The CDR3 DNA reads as TGCAGTGCTAGAGGCCCGTCCTGGGGCACTGAAGCTTTCTTT. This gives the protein CSARGPSWGTEAFF.

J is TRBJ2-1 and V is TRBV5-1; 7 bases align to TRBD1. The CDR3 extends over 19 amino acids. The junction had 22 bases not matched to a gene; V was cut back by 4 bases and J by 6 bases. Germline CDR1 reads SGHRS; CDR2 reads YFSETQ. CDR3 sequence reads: CASSPYQLGGGNRGNEQFF. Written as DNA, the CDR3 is TGCGCCAGCAGCCCCTACCAGCTTGGAGGAGGAAACAGGGGCAATGAGCAGTTCTTC.

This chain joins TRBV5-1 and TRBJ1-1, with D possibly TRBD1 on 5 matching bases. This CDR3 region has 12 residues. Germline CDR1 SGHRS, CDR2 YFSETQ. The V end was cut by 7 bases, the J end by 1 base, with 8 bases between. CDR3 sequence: CASFGQNTEAFF. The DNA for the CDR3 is TGCGCCAGCTTCGGACAGAACACTGAAGCTTTCTTT.

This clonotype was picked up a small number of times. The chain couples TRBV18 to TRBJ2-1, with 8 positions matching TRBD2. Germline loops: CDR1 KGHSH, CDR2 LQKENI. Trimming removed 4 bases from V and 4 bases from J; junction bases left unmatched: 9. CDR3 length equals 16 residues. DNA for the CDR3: TGTGCCAGCTCACGTATCAATAGCGGGGATTACAATGAGCAGTTCTTC. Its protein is CASSRINSGDYNEQFF.

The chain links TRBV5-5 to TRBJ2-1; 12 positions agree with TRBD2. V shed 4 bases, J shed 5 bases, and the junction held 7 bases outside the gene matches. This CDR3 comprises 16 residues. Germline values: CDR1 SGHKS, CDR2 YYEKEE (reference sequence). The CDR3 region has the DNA TGTGCCAGCAGCACACTAGCGGGGGGACCCCACAATGAGCAGTTCTTC. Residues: CASSTLAGGPHNEQFF.

The CDR3 sequence: CASSLDRDVGTEAFF. The DNA of the CDR3 is TGTGCCAGCAGCTTAGATCGGGATGTAGGCACTGAAGCTTTCTTT. The chain carries TRBV7-9 and TRBJ1-1; D not resolved. Looked up from germline, CDR1 is SEHNR and CDR2 is FQNEAQ (reference sequence). This CDR3 contains 15 residues. The V and J ends lost 1 base and 4 bases respectively, with 13 bases between them.

In DNA, the CDR3 is TGTGCCAGCAGTTCTTCCACGACAGGGGGTAATGAAAAACTGTTTTTT. Translating gives CASSSSTTGGNEKLFF. The chain has TRBV28 and TRBJ1-4, with 9 nucleotides matching TRBD1. Trimming removed 4 bases from V and 4 bases from J; junction bases left unmatched: 7. The CDR3 covers 16 residues. The V gene's germline CDR1 is MDHEN and CDR2 SYDVKM.

The CDR3 region has the DNA TGTGCCAGCATTCGAACTGCTGATGAAAAACTGTTTTTT. It is translated as CASIRTADEKLFF. The rearrangement uses TRBV2 and TRBJ1-4; D unclear. CDR1 is SNHLY, CDR2 FYNNEI, per germline. V was pared by 7 bases and J by 6 bases, with 12 bases between. This CDR3 is built from 13 residues.

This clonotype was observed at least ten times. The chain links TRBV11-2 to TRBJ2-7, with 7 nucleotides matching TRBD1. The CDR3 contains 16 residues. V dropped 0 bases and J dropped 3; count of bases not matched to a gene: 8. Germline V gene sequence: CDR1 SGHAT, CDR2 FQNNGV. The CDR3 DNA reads TGTGCCAGCAGCTTAGATCTGGGGACAGCCGGCTACGAGCAGTACTTC. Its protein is CASSLDLGTAGYEQYF.

The CDR3 sequence: CASSLESGNTEAFF. The CDR3 DNA follows: TGTGCCAGCAGCTTAGAGAGTGGAAACACTGAAGCTTTCTTT. The chain carries TRBV13 and TRBJ1-1; D is unclear. Germline values: CDR1 PRHDT, CDR2 FYEKMQ (reference sequence). The CDR3 is 14 amino acids. The V gene lost 1 base and the J gene lost 2 bases, with 8 bases spanning the gap. The variable domain in full, with the rest retrieved from reference TRBV13 and TRBJ1-1, is AAGVIQSPRHLIKEKRETATLKCYPIPRHDTVYWYQQGPGQDPQFLISFYEKMQSDKGSIPDRFSAQQFSDYHSELNMSSLELGDSALYFCASSLESGNTEAFFGQGTRLTVV.

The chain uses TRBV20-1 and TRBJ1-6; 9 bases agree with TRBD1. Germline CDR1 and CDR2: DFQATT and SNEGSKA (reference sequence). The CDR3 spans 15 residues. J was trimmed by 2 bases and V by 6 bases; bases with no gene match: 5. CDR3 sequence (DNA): TGCAGTGCCACCAGACAGGGGGCCTATAATTCACCCCTCCACTTT. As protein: CSATRQGAYNSPLHF.

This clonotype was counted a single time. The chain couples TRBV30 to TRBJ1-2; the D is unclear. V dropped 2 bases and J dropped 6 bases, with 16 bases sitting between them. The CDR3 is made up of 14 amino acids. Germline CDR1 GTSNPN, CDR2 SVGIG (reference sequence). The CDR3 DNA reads TGTGCCTGGAGTCCCGGACGTCGTCCGAATGGCTACACCTTC. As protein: CAWSPGRRPNGYTF. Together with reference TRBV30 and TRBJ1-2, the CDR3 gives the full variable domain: SQTIHQWPATLVQPVGSPLSLECTVEGTSNPNLYWYRQAAGRGLQLLFYSVGIGQISSEVPQNLSASRPQDRQFILSSKKLLLSDSGFYLCAWSPGRRPNGYTFGSGTRLTVV.

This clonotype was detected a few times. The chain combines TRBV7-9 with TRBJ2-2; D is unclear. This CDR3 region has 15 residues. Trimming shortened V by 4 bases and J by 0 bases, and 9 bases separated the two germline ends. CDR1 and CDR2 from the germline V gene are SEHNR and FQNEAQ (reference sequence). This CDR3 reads CASSSRDSNTGELFF. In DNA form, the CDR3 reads TGTGCCAGCAGCTCACGCGACTCGAACACCGGGGAGCTGTTTTTT.

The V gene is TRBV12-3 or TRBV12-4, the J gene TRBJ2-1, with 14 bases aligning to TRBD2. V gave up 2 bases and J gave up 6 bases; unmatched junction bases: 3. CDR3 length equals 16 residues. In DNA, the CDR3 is TGTGCCAGCAGTTTATCGACTAGCGGGGGGGCCAATGAGCAGTTCTTC. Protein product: CASSLSTSGGANEQFF.

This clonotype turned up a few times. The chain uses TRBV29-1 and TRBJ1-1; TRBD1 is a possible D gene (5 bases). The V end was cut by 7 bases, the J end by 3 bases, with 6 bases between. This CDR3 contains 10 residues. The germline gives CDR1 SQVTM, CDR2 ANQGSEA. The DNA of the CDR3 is TGCAGCGCCAGGGACACTGAAGCTTTCTTT. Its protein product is CSARDTEAFF. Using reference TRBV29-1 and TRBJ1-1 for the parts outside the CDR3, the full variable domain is SAVISQKPSRDICQRGTSLTIQCQVDSQVTMMFWYRQQPGQSLTLIATANQGSEATYESGFVIDKFPISRPNLTFSTLTVSNMSPEDSSIYLCSARDTEAFFGQGTRLTVV.

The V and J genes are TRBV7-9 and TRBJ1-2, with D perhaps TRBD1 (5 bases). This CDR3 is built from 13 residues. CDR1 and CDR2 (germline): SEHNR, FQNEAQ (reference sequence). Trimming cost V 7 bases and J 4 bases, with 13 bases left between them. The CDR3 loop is CASTQLRGYGYTF. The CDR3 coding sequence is TGTGCCAGCACCCAACTTAGGGGCTATGGCTACACCTTC.

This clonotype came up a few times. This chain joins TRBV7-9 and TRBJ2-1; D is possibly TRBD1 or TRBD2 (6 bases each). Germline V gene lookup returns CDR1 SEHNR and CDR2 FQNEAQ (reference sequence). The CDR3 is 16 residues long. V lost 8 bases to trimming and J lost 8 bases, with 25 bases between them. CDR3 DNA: TGTGCCAGCCGCGGGGACTGGGGGCGCCTACAAGATGAGCAGTTCTTC. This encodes CASRGDWGRLQDEQFF.

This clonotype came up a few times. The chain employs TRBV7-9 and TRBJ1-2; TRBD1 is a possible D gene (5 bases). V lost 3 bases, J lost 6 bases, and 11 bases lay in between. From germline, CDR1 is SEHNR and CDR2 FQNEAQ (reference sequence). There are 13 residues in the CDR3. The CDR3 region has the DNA TGTGCCAGCAGCTTCGACTGGGGACATGGCTACACCTTC. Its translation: CASSFDWGHGYTF.

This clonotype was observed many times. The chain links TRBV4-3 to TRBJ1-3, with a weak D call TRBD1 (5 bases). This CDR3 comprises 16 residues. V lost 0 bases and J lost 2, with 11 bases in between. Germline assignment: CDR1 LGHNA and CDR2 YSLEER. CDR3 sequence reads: CASSQEAGLTGNTIYF. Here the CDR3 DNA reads TGCGCCAGCAGCCAAGAGGCAGGGCTAACTGGAAACACCATATATTTT.

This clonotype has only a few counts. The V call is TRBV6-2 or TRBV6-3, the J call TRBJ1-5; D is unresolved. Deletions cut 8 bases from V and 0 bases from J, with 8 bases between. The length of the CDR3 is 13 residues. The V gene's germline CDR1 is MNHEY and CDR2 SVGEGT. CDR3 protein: CASGRYSNQPQHF. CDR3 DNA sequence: TGTGCCAGCGGCAGGTATAGCAATCAGCCCCAGCATTTT.

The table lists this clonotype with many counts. CDR3 sequence (DNA): TGCGCCAGCAGCTTGGTAGTCGGGGATGATGGCTACACCTTC. Translation gives CASSLVVGDDGYTF. The V call is TRBV5-1, the J call TRBJ1-2; unclear D gene. Germline CDR1 reads SGHRS; CDR2 reads YFSETQ. The V gene lost 0 bases and the J gene lost 6 bases, with 12 bases spanning the gap. The length of the CDR3 is 14 residues.

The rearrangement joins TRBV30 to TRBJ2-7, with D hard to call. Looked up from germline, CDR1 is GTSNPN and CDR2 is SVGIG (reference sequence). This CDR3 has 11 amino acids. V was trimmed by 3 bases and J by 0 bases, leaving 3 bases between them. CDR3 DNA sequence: TGTGCCTGGAGCAGCTCCTACGAGCAGTACTTC. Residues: CAWSSSYEQYF.